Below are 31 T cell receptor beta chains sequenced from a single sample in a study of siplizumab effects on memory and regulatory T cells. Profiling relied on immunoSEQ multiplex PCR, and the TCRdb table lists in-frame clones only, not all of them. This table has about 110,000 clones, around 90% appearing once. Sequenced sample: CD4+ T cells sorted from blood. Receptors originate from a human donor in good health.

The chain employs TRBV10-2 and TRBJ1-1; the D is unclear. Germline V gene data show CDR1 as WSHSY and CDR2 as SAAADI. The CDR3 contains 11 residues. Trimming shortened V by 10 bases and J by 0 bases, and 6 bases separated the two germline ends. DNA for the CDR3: TGCGCCACCCGGATGAACACTGAAGCTTTCTTT. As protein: CATRMNTEAFF.

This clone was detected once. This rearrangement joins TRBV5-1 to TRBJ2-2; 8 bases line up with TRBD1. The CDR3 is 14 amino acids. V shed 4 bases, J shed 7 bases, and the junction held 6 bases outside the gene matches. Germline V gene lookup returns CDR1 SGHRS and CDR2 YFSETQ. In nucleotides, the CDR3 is TGCGCCAGCAGCGGACAGGGTGTTAGCGGGGAGCTGTTTTTT. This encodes CASSGQGVSGELFF.

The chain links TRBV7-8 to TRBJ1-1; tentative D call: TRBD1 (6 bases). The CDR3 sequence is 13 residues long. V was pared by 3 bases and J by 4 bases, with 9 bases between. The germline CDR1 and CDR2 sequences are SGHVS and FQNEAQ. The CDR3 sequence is CASSFEGGTEAFF. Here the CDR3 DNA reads TGTGCCAGCAGCTTCGAGGGGGGCACTGAAGCTTTCTTT.

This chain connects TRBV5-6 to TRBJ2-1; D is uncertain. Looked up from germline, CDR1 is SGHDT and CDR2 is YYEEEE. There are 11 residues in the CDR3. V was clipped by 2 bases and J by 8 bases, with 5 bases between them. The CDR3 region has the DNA TGTGCCAGCAGCTTTGAGGATGAGCAGTTCTTC. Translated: CASSFEDEQFF.

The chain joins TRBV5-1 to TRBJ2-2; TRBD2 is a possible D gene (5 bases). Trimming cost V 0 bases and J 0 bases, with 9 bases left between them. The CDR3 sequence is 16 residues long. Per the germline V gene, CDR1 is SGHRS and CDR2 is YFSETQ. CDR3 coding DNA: TGCGCCAGCAGCTTGGGGCAGGACTCGAACACCGGGGAGCTGTTTTTT. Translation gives CASSLGQDSNTGELFF.

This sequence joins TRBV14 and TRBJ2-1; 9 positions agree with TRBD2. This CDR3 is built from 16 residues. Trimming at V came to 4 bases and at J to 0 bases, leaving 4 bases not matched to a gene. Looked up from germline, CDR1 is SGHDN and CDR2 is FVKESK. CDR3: CASSRRSGSSYNEQFF. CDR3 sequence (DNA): TGTGCCAGCAGCCGGCGTAGCGGGAGCTCCTACAATGAGCAGTTCTTC. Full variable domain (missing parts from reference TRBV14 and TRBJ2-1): EAGVTQFPSHSVIEKGQTVTLRCDPISGHDNLYWYRRVMGKEIKFLLHFVKESKQDESGMPNNRFLAERTGGTYSTLKVQPAELEDSGVYFCASSRRSGSSYNEQFFGPGTRLTVL.

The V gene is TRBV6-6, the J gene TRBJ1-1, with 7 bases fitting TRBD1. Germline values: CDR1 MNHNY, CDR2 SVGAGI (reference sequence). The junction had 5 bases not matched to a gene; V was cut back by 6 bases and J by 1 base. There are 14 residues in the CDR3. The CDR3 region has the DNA TGTGCCAGCAGCCGAGGGACAGCGAACACTGAAGCTTTCTTT. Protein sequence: CASSRGTANTEAFF.

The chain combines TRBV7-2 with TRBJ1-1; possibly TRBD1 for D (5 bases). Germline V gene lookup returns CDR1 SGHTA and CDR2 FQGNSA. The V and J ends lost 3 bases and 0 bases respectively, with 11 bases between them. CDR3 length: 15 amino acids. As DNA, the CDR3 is TGTGCCAGCAGCTTGGCCGGGACCGTGAACACTGAAGCTTTCTTT. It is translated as CASSLAGTVNTEAFF.

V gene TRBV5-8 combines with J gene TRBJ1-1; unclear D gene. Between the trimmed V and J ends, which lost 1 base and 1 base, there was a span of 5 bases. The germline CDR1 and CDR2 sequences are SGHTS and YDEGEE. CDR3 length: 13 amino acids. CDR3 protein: CASSLPQNTEAFF. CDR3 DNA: TGTGCCAGCAGCTTGCCACAGAACACTGAAGCTTTCTTT. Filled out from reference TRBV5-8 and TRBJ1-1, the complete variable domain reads EAGVTQSPTHLIKTRGQQATLRCSPISGHTSVYWYQQALGLGLQFLLWYDEGEERNRGNFPPRFSGRQFPNYSSELNVNALELEDSALYLCASSLPQNTEAFFGQGTRLTVV.

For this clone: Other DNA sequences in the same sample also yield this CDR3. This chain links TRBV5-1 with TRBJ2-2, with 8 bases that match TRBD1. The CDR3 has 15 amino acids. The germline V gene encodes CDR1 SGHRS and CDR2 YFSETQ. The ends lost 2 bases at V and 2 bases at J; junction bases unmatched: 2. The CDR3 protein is CASSLDRGNTGELFF. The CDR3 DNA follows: TGCGCCAGCAGCTTAGACAGGGGAAACACCGGGGAGCTGTTTTTT.

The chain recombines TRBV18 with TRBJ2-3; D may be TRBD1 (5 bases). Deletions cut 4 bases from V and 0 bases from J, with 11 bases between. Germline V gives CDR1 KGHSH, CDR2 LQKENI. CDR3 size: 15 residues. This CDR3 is CASSQGATSTDTQYF. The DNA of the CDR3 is TGTGCCAGCTCACAAGGGGCGACTAGCACAGATACGCAGTATTTT.

The CDR3 nucleotides read TGTGCCAGCTCACCGCAGGGGGCGGGTAGCAATCAGCCCCAGCATTTT. Amino acids: CASSPQGAGSNQPQHF. The chain couples TRBV18 to TRBJ1-5, with TRBD1 identical over 8 bases. After removal of 3 bases from V and 0 bases from J, the junction contained 4 bases not matched to a gene. Per germline, CDR1 KGHSH and CDR2 LQKENI. The CDR3 totals 16 residues. Combining the CDR3 with reference TRBV18 and TRBJ1-5 gives the whole variable domain NAGVMQNPRHLVRRRGQEARLRCSPMKGHSHVYWYRQLPEEGLKFMVYLQKENIIDESGMPKERFSAEFPKEGPSILRIQQVVRGDSAAYFCASSPQGAGSNQPQHFGDGTRLSIL.

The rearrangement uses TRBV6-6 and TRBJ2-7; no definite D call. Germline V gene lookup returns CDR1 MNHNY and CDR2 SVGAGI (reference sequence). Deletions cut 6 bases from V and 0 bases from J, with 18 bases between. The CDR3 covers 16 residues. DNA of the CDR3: TGTGCCAGCAGCGCCCAGGACCGGCAACTCTCCTACGAGCAGTACTTC. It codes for CASSAQDRQLSYEQYF.

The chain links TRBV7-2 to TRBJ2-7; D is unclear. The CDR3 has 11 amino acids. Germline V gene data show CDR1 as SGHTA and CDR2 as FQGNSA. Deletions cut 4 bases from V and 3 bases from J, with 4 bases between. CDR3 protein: CASSSYYEQYF. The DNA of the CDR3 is TGTGCCAGCAGCTCGTACTACGAGCAGTACTTC. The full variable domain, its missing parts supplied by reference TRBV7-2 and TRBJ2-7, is GAGVSQSPSNKVTEKGKDVELRCDPISGHTALYWYRQSLGQGLEFLIYFQGNSAPDKSGLPSDRFSAERTGGSVSTLTIQRTQQEDSAVYLCASSSYYEQYFGPGTRLTVT.

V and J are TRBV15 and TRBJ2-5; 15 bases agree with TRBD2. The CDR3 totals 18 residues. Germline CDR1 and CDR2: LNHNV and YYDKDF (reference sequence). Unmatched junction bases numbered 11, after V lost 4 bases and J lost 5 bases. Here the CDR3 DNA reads TGTGCCACCAGCACCTTCGGACTAGCGGGGGGGCCAGGGGAGACCCAGTACTTC. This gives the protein CATSTFGLAGGPGETQYF.

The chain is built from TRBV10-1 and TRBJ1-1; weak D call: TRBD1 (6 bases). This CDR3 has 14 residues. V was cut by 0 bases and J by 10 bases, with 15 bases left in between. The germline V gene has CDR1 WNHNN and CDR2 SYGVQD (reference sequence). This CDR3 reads CASSESRATGRAFF. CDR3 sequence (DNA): TGCGCCAGCAGTGAGTCTAGAGCGACAGGACGAGCTTTCTTT.

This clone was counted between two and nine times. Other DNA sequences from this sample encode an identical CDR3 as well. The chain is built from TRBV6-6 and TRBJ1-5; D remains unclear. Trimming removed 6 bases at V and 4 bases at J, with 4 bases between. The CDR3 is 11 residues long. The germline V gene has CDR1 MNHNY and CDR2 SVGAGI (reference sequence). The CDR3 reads CASRSNQPQHF. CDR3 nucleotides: TGTGCCAGCAGGTCAAATCAGCCCCAGCATTTT.

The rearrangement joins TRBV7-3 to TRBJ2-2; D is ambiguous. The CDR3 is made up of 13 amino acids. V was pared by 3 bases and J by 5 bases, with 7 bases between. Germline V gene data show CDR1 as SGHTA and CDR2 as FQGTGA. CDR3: CASSLRWTGELFF. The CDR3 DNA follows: TGTGCCAGCAGCTTGCGTTGGACCGGGGAGCTGTTTTTT.

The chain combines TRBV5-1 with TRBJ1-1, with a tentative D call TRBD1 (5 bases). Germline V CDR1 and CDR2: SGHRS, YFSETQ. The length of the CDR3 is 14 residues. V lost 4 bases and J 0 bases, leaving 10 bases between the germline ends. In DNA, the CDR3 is TGCGCCAGCAGCACCGACAGCATGAACACTGAAGCTTTCTTT. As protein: CASSTDSMNTEAFF.

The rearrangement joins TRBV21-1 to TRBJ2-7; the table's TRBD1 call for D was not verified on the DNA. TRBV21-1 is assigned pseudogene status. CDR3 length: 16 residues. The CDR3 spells CASSKWGDRGTYEQYF. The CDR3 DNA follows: TGTGCCAGCAGCAAATGGGGAGACAGGGGTACCTACGAGCAGTACTTC.

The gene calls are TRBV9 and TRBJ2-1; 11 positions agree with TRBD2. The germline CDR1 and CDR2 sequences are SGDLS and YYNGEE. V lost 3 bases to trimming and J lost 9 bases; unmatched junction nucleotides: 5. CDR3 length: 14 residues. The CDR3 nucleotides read TGTGCCAGCAGCGCCATAGCGGGAGGGAGTGAGCAGTTCTTC. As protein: CASSAIAGGSEQFF.

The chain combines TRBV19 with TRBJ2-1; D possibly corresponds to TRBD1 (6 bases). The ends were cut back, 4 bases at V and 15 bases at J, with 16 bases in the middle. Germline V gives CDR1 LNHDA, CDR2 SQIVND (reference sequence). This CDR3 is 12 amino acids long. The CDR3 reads CASSTTGWKTFF. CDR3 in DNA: TGTGCCAGTAGTACCACAGGGTGGAAGACGTTCTTC.

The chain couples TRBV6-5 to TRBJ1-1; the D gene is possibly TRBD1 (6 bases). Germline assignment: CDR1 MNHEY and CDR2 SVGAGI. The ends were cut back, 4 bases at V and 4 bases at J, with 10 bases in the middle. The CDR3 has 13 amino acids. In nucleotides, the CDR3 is TGTGCCAGCAGTTCCGGACAGCTCACTGAAGCTTTCTTT. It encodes CASSSGQLTEAFF.

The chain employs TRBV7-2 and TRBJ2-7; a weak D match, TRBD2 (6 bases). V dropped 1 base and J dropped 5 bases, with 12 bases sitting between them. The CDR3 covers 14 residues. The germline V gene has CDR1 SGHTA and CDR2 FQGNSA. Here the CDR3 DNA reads TGTGCCAGCAGCTTAGTGCGGGATTTCAACGAGCAGTACTTC. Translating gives CASSLVRDFNEQYF. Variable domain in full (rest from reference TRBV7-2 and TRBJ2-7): GAGVSQSPSNKVTEKGKDVELRCDPISGHTALYWYRQSLGQGLEFLIYFQGNSAPDKSGLPSDRFSAERTGGSVSTLTIQRTQQEDSAVYLCASSLVRDFNEQYFGPGTRLTVT.

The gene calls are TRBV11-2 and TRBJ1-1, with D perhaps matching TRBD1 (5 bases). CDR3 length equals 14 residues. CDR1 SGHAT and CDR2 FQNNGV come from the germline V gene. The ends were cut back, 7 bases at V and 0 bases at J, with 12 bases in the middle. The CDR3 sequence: CASIGHNMNTEAFF. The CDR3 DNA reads TGTGCCAGCATCGGACACAACATGAACACTGAAGCTTTCTTT. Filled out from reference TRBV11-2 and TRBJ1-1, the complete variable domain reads EAGVAQSPRYKIIEKRQSVAFWCNPISGHATLYWYQQILGQGPKLLIQFQNNGVVDDSQLPKDRFSAERLKGVDSTLKIQPAKLEDSAVYLCASIGHNMNTEAFFGQGTRLTVV.

CDR3 in amino acids: CASSEALWDEQYF. CDR3 bases: TGTGCCAGCAGTGAAGCGCTGTGGGACGAGCAGTACTTC. The chain employs TRBV2 and TRBJ2-7, with D unclear. The CDR3 has 13 amino acids. From germline, CDR1 is SNHLY and CDR2 FYNNEI. Trimming shortened V by 0 bases and J by 5 bases, and 8 bases separated the two germline ends.

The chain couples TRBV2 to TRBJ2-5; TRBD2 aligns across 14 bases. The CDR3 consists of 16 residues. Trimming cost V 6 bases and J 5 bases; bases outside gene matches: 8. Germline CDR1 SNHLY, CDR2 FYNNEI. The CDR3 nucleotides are TGTGCCAGCAGCGCGGGACTAGCGGGAGTCAGTGAGACCCAGTACTTC. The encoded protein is CASSAGLAGVSETQYF.

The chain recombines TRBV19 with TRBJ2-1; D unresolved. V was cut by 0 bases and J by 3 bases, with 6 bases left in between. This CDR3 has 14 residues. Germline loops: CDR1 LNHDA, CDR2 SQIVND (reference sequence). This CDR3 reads CASSIEKGYNEQFF. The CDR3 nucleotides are TGTGCCAGTAGTATAGAGAAGGGCTACAATGAGCAGTTCTTC.

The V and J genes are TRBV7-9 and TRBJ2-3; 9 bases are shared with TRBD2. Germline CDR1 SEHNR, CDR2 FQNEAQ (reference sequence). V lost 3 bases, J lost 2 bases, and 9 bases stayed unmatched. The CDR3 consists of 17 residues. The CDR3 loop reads CASSLIWTSEFTDTQYF. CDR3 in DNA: TGTGCCAGCAGCTTGATATGGACTAGCGAGTTCACAGATACGCAGTATTTT.

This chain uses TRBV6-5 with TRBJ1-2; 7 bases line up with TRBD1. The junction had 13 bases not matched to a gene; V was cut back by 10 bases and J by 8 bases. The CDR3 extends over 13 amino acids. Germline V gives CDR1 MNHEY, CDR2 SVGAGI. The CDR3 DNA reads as TGTGCCACTCTAGGACAGGCTATCAAAGGCTACACCTTC. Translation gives CATLGQAIKGYTF.

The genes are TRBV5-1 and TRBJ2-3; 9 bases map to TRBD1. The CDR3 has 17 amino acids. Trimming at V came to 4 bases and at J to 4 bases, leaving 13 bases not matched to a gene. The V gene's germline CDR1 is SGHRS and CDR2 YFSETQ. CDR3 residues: CASSISTGGAGADTQYF. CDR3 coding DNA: TGCGCCAGCAGCATATCAACAGGGGGCGCGGGCGCAGATACGCAGTATTTT.